This T cell receptor (beta chain) was found in a study of blood T cell repertoires in COVID-19. On the study more broadly: Some COVID-19 samples were acute and others convalescent; all came from the United States, Italy and Spain.

In the source study's methods: Amplification of reference gene primers was used by the study to estimate nucleated cell counts. TCRdb keeps only in-frame clones here, not all; method: immunoSEQ multiplex PCR. V and J calls plus clone size are reproduced from that table; the DNA served to infer D and trimming. This sample has some 300,000 clones, with approximately 86% found just once. This clone appeared a few times. Germline-derived CDR1 and CDR2 are SGHRS and YFSETQ. Trimming at V came to 0 bases and at J to 7 bases, leaving 7 bases not matched to a gene. The CDR3 spans 15 residues. Sequenced sample: peripheral blood. The rearrangement links TRBV5-1 to TRBJ1-2, with 9 bases fitting TRBD1. The receptor's source is a woman between 70 and 85 years old with COVID-19, enrolled during active disease. The CDR3 DNA is TGCGCCAGCAGCTTGGCTGGGACAGGGTCTGGTGGCTACACCTTC. This gives the protein CASSLAGTGSGGYTF.